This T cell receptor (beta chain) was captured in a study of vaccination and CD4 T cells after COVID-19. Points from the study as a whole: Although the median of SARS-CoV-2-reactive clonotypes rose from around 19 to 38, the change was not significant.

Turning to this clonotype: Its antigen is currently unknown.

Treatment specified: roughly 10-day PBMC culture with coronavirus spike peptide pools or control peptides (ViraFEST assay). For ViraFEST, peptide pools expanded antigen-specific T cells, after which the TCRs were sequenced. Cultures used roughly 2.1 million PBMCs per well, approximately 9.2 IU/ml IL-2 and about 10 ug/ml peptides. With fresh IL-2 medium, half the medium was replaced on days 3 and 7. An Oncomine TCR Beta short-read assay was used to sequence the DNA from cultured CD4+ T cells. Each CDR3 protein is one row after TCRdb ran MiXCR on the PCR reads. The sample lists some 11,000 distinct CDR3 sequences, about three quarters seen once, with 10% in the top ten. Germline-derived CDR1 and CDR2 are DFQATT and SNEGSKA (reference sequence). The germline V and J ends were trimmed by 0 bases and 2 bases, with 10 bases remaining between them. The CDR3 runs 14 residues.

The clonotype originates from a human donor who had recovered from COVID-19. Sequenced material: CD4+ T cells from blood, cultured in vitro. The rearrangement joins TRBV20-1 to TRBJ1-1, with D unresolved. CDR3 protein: CSARDIKVNTEAFF. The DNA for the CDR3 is TGCAGTGCTAGAGATATTAAGGTCAACACTGAAGCTTTCTTT.